The TCR beta chain described here comes from a study of cytomegalovirus exposure and HLA in healthy donors. Whole-study results and caveats: Some TCR beta chains (roughly 160 of them) were listed as cytomegalovirus-associated. Associated with HLA alleles at 0.05 false discovery rate in a later analysis were around 17,000 TCR beta sequences. In a later analysis, a missense DCLRE1C variant was linked to TCR beta V- and J-gene trimming.

Concerning this clone: The antigen is unknown.

13 Jbeta primers and 60 Vbeta primers were used for the PCR. The repertoire was sequenced with immunoSEQ multiplex PCR; TCRdb's copy has only in-frame clones and lacks some. The table has 150,000 to 200,000 clones, 77% seen once. Sequencing was done on a sample of PBMCs. The clonotype comes from a male donor in good health and CMV-seropositive.

The CDR3 here is CATSFRDTGNEQFF. The CDR3, as DNA: TGTGCCACCAGCTTCCGGGACACGGGCAATGAGCAGTTCTTC. The J gene is TRBJ2-1, the V gene TRBV15; a possible D gene is TRBD1 (6 bases). This CDR3 spans 14 amino acids. V was cut by 5 bases and J by 6 bases, with 14 bases left in between. Germline CDR1 and CDR2: LNHNV and YYDKDF (reference sequence).